This T cell receptor (beta chain) was profiled in a study of T cells in Graves' hyperthyroidism and ophthalmopathy. Template material for amplifying TCR beta CDR3 regions consisted of RNA transcripts. During a first-round RT-PCR of the TCR CDR3, the HTBI primer set was used. TCRdb called the multiplex PCR reads again in MiXCR, with one record for every CDR3 protein. The table has about 640,000 distinct CDR3 sequences, roughly 20% seen once. This clonotype was picked up a small number of times. Trimming removed 5 bases from V and 3 bases from J, with 16 bases in between. Germline V CDR1 and CDR2: SEHNR, FQNEAQ (reference sequence). This CDR3 has 16 residues.

This rearrangement joins TRBV7-9 to TRBJ2-2; D is possibly TRBD2 (5 bases). The sample taken for sequencing was blood. The sequence derives from a man aged 25-40 years with Graves' ophthalmopathy. CDR3 amino acids: CASSPGVGDYTGELFF. CDR3 bases: TGTGCCAGCAGCCCCGGGGTAGGCGACTACACCGGGGAGCTGTTTTTT.